This record looks at one T cell receptor beta chain sequence and its context. Per the original data handling: Counts of nucleated cells, estimated from reference gene primer amplification, were obtained. The table came from immunoSEQ multiplex PCR; TCRdb's copy has only in-frame clones and leaves some out. V, J and clone size were drawn from that table, and D and trimming were deduced from the DNA. The data contain about 140,000 clones, just over 85% of them singletons. This sample stems from a study of blood T cell repertoires in COVID-19. Study overall: Acute and convalescent COVID-19 specimens originated in the United States, Italy and Spain. T cells, B-cell-depleted T cells, or PBMCs supplied cDNA or gDNA.

The germline V gene encodes CDR1 SGDLS and CDR2 YYNGEE. The CDR3 is made up of 16 amino acids. Losses at the gene ends were 0 bases for V and 4 bases for J; bases not matched to a gene: 4. The rearrangement uses TRBV9 and TRBJ2-1; TRBD2 matches at 10 bases. The sequence was collected from a woman aged 55-69 years with acute or convalescent COVID-19. The sample taken for sequencing was peripheral blood. DNA for the CDR3: TGTGCCAGCAGCGTAGTGAGCGGGGGGGTTTACAATGAGCAGTTCTTC. It specifies CASSVVSGGVYNEQFF.